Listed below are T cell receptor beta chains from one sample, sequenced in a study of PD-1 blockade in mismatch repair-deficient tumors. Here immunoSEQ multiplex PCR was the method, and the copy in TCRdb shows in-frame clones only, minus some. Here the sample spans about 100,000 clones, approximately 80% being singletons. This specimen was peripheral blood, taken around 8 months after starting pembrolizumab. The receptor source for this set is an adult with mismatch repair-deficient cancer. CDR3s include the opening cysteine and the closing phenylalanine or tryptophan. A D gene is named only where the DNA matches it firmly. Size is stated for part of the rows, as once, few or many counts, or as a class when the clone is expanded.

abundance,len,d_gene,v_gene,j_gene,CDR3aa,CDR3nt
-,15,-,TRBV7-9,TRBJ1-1,CASSFHREPVTEAFF,TGTGCCAGCAGCTTCCACAGGGAACCGGTCACTGAAGCTTTCTTT
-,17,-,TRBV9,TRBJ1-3,CASSVGVNGGPGNTIYF,TGTGCCAGCAGCGTAGGGGTTAATGGGGGGCCTGGAAACACCATATATTTT
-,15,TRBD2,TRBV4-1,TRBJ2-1,CASSPGLAGEGEQFF,TGCGCCAGCAGCCCCGGACTAGCGGGAGAGGGCGAGCAGTTCTTC
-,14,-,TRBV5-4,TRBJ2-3,CASRNQIGTDTQYF,TGTGCCAGCAGGAACCAAATAGGCACAGATACGCAGTATTTT
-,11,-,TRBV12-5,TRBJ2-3,CASGLEDTQYF,TGTGCTAGTGGTTTGGAAGATACGCAGTATTTT
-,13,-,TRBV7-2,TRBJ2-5,CASSLGLGKTQYF,TGTGCCAGCAGCTTAGGGCTCGGCAAGACCCAGTACTTC
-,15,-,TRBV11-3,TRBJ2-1,CASSSRPGQGNEQFF,TGTGCCAGCAGCTCAAGACCCGGACAAGGGAATGAGCAGTTCTTC
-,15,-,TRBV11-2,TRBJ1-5,CASSSSGVNNQPQHF,TGTGCCAGCAGCTCGTCGGGGGTTAACAATCAGCCCCAGCATTTT
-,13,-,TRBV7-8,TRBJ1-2,CASSLEPLGGYTF,TGTGCCAGCAGCTTAGAGCCGTTGGGTGGCTACACCTTC
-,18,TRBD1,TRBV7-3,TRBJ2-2,CASSSLHRGTGNTGELFF,TGTGCCAGCAGCTCACTTCACAGGGGAACGGGGAACACCGGGGAGCTGTTTTTT
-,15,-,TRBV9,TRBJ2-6,CASSVSGGGANVLTF,TGTGCCAGCAGCGTTTCCGGGGGTGGGGCCAACGTCCTGACTTTC
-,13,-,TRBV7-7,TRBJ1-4,CASSEWLNEKLFF,TGTGCTAGCAGCGAGTGGTTGAATGAAAAACTGTTTTTT
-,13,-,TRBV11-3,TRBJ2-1,CASSPGRGNEQFF,TGTGCCAGCAGCCCCGGCAGGGGCAATGAGCAGTTCTTC
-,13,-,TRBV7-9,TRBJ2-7,CASSLSSSYEQYF,TGTGCCAGCAGCTTATCCAGCTCCTACGAGCAGTACTTC
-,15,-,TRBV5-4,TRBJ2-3,CASSFWRAHTDTQYF,TGTGCCAGCAGCTTTTGGCGGGCCCACACAGATACGCAGTATTTT
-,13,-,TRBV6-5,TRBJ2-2,CASSYSSAGELFF,TGTGCCAGCAGTTACTCCTCGGCCGGGGAGCTGTTTTTT
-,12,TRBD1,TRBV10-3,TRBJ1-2,CAISPTGNGYTF,TGTGCCATCAGCCCGACAGGGAATGGCTACACCTTC
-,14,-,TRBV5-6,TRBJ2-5,CASSPRALQETQYF,TGTGCCAGCAGCCCCCGGGCCCTGCAAGAGACCCAGTACTTC
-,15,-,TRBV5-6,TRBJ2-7,CASSFFSGTLYEQYF,TGTGCCAGCAGCTTCTTCTCCGGGACACTCTACGAGCAGTACTTC
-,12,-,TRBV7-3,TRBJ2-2,CASSLIPGELFF,TGTGCCAGCAGCTTAATCCCCGGGGAGCTGTTTTTT
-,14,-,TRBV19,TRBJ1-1,CASSMDSMNTEAFF,TGTGCCAGTAGTATGGACAGCATGAACACTGAAGCTTTCTTT
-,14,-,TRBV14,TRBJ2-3,CASSFREHTDTQYF,TGTGCCAGCAGTTTCAGGGAACACACAGATACGCAGTATTTT
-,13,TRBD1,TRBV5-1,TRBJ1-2,CASSFGQGYGYTF,TGCGCCAGCAGCTTCGGACAGGGCTATGGCTACACCTTC
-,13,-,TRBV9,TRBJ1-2,CASSVGVGHGYTF,TGTGCCAGCAGCGTAGGGGTGGGCCATGGCTACACCTTC
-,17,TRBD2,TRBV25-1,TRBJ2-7,CASSGSSGRAAAYEQYF,TGTGCCAGCAGTGGTTCTAGCGGGAGGGCCGCCGCCTACGAGCAGTACTTC
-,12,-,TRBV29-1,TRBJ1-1,CSVALGGTEAFF,TGCAGCGTTGCTCTGGGGGGCACTGAAGCTTTCTTT
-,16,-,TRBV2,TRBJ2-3,CASSEYGTSSTDTQYF,TGTGCCAGCAGTGAATATGGGACTTCTAGCACAGATACGCAGTATTTT
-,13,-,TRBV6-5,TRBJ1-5,CASSYREDQPQHF,TGTGCCAGCAGCTACAGGGAGGATCAGCCCCAGCATTTT
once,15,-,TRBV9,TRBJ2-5,CASSPGVRPQETQYF,TGTGCCAGCAGCCCAGGGGTTAGGCCCCAGGAGACCCAGTACTTC
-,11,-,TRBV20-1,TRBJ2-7,CSARQGNEQYF,TGCAGTGCTAGACAGGGAAACGAGCAGTACTTC
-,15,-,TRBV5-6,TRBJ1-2,CASSFFTNPLYGYTF,TGTGCCAGCAGCTTCTTCACAAACCCACTCTATGGCTACACCTTC
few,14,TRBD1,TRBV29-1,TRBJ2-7,CSAGGGQGTDEQYF,TGCAGCGCAGGGGGGGGACAGGGTACCGACGAGCAGTACTTC
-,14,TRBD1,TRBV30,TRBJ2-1,CAWSQGAGYNEQFF,TGTGCCTGGAGTCAGGGGGCGGGCTACAATGAGCAGTTCTTC
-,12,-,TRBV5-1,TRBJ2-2,CASSLNFGELFF,TGCGCCAGCAGCCTCAACTTTGGGGAGCTGTTTTTT
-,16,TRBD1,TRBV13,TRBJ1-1,CASNAGQGAVGTEAFF,TGTGCCAGCAATGCGGGACAGGGGGCTGTTGGCACTGAAGCTTTCTTT
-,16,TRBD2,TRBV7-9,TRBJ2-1,CASSLVPSGIYNEQFF,TGTGCCAGCAGCTTAGTCCCTAGCGGGATTTACAATGAGCAGTTCTTC
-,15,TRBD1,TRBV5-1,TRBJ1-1,CASSEGTGSNTEAFF,TGCGCCAGCAGCGAGGGGACAGGGAGTAACACTGAAGCTTTCTTT
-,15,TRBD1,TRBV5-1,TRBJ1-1,CASSLTMTGTTEAFF,TGCGCCAGCAGCTTGACTATGACAGGGACAACTGAAGCTTTCTTT
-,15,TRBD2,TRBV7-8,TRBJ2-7,CASSSRLAGDGEQYF,TGTGCCAGCAGCTCTCGGCTAGCGGGAGACGGGGAGCAGTACTTC
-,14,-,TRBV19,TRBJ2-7,CASSMWEAHYEQYF,TGTGCCAGTAGTATGTGGGAGGCACACTACGAGCAGTACTTC